This TCR beta chain was sequenced in a study of blood T cells in healthy people across ages. Study-level points and caveats: Long-lived donors carried more naive CD4+ cells and greater diversity than aged donors.

A J-beta primer mix and a sample-barcoded 5' primer were used in a second PCR of roughly 6 to 11 cycles. TCRdb used MiXCR to reprocess the 5' RACE reads, holding one entry per CDR3 protein. The sample consists of approximately 1.5 million distinct CDR3 sequences, roughly two fifths of them appearing once. The CDR3 covers 15 residues. Germline values: CDR1 SGHRS, CDR2 YFSETQ. In its sample, this clonotype was seen a few times. Its antigen is undetermined. Germline is not matched at one junction end, which may reflect a read error. Sample donors were healthy Caucasian individuals that came from Russia, aged roughly 6 to 95.

The rearrangement links TRBV5-1 to TRBJ2-1, with no clear D. The TCR comes from a woman younger than 35 in good health. Sequencing input: blood. CDR3 residues: CASSFGSRSHNEQFF. The CDR3 coding sequence is TGCGCCAGCAGCTTTGGTTCCCGCTCCCACAATGAGCAGTTCTTC.